This T cell receptor beta chain was recorded in a study of shared T cell receptors in the human thymus. The trim removed 0 bases at V and 3 bases at J, leaving 7 bases unmatched. The germline CDR1 and CDR2 sequences are SGHRS and YFSETQ. CDR3 length: 16 residues. Sequencing was performed with immunoSEQ multiplex PCR; in TCRdb, only in-frame clones are kept and a portion is missing. The repertoire holds 720,000 or so clones, with roughly 88% as singletons. The same specimen was also included in a second study, on human thymus T cells.

The chain recombines TRBV5-1 with TRBJ2-5; 8 bases align to TRBD1. Specimen: thymocytes. The source is a girl in the first two years of life with a congenital heart defect. The CDR3 loop reads CASSLELADREETQYF. Here the CDR3 DNA reads TGCGCCAGCAGCTTGGAATTAGCGGACAGGGAAGAGACCCAGTACTTC.